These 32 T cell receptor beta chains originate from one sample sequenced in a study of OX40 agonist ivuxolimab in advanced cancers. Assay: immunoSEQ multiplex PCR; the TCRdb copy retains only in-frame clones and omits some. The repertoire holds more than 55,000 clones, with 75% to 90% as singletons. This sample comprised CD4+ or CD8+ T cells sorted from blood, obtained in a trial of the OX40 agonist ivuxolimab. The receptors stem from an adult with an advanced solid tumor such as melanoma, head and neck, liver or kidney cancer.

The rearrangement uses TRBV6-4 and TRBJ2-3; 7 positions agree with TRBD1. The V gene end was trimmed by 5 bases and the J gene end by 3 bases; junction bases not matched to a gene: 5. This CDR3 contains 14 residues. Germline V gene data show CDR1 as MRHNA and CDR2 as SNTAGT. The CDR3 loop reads CASSPSGGTDTQYF. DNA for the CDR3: TGTGCCAGCAGTCCCTCAGGGGGAACAGATACGCAGTATTTT.

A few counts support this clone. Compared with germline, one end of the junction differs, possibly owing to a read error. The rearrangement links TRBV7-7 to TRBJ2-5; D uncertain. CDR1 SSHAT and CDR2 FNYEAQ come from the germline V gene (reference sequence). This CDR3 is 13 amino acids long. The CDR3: CASSRTTQETQYF. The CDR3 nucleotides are TGTGCTAGCAGTCGTACCACGCAAGAGACCCAGTACTTC.

In DNA, the CDR3 is TGTGCCAGCAGCTCCCTTGACCGATCCTACGAGCAGTACTTC. Protein product: CASSSLDRSYEQYF. The chain recombines TRBV7-2 with TRBJ2-7; no clear D gene. The CDR3 extends over 14 amino acids. CDR1 SGHTA and CDR2 FQGNSA come from the germline V gene. Trimming took off 4 bases at V and 1 base at J, with 11 bases between the two ends.

In DNA, the CDR3 is TGCGCCAGCAGCCAGTCCCCTAGCGGGAACCCCTCCTACGAGCAGTACTTC. It is translated as CASSQSPSGNPSYEQYF. The chain links TRBV4-1 to TRBJ2-7; 9 bases agree with TRBD2. Per germline, CDR1 MGHRA and CDR2 YSYEKL. CDR3 length: 17 residues. The trim removed 3 bases at V and 0 bases at J, leaving 9 bases unmatched.

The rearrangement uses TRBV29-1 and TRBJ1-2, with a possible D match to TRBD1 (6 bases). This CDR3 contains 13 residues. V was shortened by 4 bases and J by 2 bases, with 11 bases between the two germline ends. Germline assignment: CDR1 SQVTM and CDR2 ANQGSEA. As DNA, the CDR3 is TGCAGCGTTGCACAGGGTGGAAACTATGGCTACACCTTC. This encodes CSVAQGGNYGYTF.

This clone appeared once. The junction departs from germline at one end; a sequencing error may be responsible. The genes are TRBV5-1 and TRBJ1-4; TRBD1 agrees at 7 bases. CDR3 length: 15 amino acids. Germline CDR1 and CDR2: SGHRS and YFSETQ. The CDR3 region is CASTLWGQFNEKLFF. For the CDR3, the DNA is TGCGCCAGCACCTTGTGGGGACAGTTTAATGAAAAACTGTTTTTT.

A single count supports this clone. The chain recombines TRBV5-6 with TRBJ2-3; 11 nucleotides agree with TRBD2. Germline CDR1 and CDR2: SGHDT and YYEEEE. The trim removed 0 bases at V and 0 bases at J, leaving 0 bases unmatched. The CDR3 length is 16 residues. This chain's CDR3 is CASSLVAGGSTDTQYF. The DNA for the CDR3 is TGTGCCAGCAGCTTGGTAGCGGGGGGGAGCACAGATACGCAGTATTTT.

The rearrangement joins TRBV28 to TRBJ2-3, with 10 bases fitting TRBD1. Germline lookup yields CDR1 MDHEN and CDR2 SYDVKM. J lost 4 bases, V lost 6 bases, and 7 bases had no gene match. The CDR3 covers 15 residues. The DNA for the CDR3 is TGTGCCAGCAGACCCACCGGACAGGGGGCAGATACGCAGTATTTT. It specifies CASRPTGQGADTQYF.

CDR3 DNA sequence: TGTGCCAGCAATAAGGATTCGGGCACCGGGGAGCTGTTTTTT. Translating it yields CASNKDSGTGELFF. V gene TRBV28 combines with J gene TRBJ2-2; D is ambiguous. The V and J ends lost 7 bases and 4 bases respectively, with 13 bases between them. The CDR3 is 14 amino acids. CDR1 MDHEN and CDR2 SYDVKM come from the germline V gene.

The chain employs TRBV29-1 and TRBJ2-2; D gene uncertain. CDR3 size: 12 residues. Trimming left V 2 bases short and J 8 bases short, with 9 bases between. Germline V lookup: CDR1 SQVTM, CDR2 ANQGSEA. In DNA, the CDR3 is TGCAGCGTTGAAAGAACCAGAGGGGAGCTGTTTTTT. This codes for CSVERTRGELFF.

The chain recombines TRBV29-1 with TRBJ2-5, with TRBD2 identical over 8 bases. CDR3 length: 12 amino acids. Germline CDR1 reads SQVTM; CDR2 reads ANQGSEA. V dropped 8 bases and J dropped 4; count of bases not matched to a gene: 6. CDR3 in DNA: TGCAGCCTAAAGCGGGGGTCAGAGACCCAGTACTTC. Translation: CSLKRGSETQYF.

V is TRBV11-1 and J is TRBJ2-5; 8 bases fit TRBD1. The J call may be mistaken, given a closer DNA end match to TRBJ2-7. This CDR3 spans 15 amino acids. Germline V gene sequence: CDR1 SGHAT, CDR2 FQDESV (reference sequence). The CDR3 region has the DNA TGTGCCAGCAGCTTATCCCAGGGGGCTAACTACGAGCAGTACTTC. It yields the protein CASSLSQGANYEQYF.

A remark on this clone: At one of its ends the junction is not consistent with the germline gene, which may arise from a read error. In nucleotides, the CDR3 is TGTGCTAGCAGCTCAGGGTACCAAGAGACCCAGTACTTC. This encodes CASSSGYQETQYF. This sequence joins TRBV7-7 and TRBJ2-5; perhaps TRBD1 as D (5 bases). The CDR3 is 13 residues long. Germline assignment: CDR1 SSHAT and CDR2 FNYEAQ (reference sequence).

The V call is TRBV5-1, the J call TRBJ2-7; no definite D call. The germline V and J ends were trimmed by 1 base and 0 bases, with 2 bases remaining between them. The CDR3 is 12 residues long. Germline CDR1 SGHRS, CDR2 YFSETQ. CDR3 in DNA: TGCGCCAGCAGCTTGAGCTCCTACGAGCAGTACTTC. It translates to CASSLSSYEQYF.

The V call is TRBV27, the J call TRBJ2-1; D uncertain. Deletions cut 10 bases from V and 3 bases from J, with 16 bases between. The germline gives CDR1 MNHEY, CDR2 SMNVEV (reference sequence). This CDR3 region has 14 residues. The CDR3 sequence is CATHKLPVYNEQFF. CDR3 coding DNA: TGTGCCACCCATAAGCTCCCCGTCTACAATGAGCAGTTCTTC.

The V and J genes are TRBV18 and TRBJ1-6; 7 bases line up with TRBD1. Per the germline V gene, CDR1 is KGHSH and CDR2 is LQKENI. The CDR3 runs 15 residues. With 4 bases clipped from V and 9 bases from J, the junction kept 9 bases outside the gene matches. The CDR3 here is CASSLRQGSGSPLHF. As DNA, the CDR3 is TGTGCCAGCTCACTACGACAGGGATCGGGTTCACCCCTCCACTTT.

The CDR3 loop is CSVRSGDPGETQYF. CDR3 DNA: TGCAGCGTGCGTTCCGGGGACCCTGGGGAGACCCAGTACTTC. The chain has TRBV29-1 and TRBJ2-5; D is perhaps TRBD1 or TRBD2 (5 bases each). V lost 6 bases and J lost 5, with 19 bases in between. This CDR3 has 14 amino acids. Germline V CDR1 and CDR2: SQVTM, ANQGSEA.

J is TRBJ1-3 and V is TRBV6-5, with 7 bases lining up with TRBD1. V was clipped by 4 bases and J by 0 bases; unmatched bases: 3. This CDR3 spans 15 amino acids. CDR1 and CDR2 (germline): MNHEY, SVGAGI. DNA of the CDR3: TGTGCCAGCAGTTCCGGACAGGCCTCTGGAAACACCATATATTTT. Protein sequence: CASSSGQASGNTIYF.

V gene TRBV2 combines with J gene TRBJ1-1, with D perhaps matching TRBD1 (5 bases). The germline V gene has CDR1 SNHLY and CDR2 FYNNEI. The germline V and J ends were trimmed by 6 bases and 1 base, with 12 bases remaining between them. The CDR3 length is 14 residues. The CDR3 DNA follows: TGTGCCAGCAGGGGAGGGGCCTCGAACACTGAAGCTTTCTTT. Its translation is CASRGGASNTEAFF.

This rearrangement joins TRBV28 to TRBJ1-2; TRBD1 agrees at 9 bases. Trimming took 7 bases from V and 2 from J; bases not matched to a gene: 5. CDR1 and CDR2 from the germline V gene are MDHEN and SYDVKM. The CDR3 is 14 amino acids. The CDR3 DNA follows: TGTGCCAGCACTCTGACAGGGGGGAACTATGGCTACACCTTC. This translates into CASTLTGGNYGYTF.

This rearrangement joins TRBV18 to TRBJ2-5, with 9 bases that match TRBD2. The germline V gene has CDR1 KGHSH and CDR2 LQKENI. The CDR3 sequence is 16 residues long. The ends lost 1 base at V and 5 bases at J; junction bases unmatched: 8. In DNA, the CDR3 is TGTGCCAGCTCACCACTGAATAGCGGGGGTGCGGAGACCCAGTACTTC. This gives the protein CASSPLNSGGAETQYF.

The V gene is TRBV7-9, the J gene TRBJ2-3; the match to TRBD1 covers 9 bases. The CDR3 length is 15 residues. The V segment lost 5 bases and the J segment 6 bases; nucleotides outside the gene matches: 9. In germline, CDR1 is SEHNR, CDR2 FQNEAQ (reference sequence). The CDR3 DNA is TGTGCCAGCAGCGATGGACAGGGGAAGGTGGATACGCAGTATTTT. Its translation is CASSDGQGKVDTQYF.

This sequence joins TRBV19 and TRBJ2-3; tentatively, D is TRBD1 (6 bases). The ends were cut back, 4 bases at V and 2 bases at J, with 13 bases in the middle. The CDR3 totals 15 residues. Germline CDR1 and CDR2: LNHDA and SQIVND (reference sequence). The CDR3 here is CASSTLDRLTDTQYF. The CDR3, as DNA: TGTGCCAGTAGTACTCTGGACAGACTCACAGATACGCAGTATTTT.

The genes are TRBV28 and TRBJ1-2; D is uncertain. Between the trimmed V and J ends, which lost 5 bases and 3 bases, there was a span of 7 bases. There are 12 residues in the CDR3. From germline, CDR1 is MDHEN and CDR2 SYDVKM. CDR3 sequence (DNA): TGTGCCAGCAGTCCGACCTACTATGGCTACACCTTC. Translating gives CASSPTYYGYTF.

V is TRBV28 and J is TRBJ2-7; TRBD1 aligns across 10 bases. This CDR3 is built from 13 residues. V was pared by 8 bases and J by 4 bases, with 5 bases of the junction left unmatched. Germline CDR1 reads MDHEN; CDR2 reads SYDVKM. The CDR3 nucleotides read TGTGCCAGCCTCGACAGGGGGCTGTACGAGCAGTACTTC. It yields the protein CASLDRGLYEQYF.

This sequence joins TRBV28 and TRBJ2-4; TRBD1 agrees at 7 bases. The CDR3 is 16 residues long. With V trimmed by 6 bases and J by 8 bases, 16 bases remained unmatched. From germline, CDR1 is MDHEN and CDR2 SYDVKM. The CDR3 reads CASSPRQGVVMDIQYF. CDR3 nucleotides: TGTGCCAGCAGCCCCCGACAGGGAGTGGTTATGGACATTCAGTACTTC.

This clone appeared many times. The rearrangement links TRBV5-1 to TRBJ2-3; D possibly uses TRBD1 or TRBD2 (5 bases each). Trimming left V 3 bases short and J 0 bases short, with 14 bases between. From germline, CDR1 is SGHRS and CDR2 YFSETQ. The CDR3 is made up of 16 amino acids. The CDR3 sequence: CASSSRQGGSTDTQYF. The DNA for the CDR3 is TGCGCCAGCAGCTCCCGGCAGGGCGGGAGCACAGATACGCAGTATTTT.

CDR3 region: CASSQDLGTDTQYF. As DNA, the CDR3 is TGTGCCAGCAGCCAAGATCTAGGGACAGATACGCAGTATTTT. This chain links TRBV4-2 with TRBJ2-3; no definite D call. Trimming left V 0 bases short and J 3 bases short, with 7 bases between. Germline lookup yields CDR1 LGHNA and CDR2 YNFKEQ. This CDR3 has 14 residues.

This chain's CDR3 is CASSLGQGGETQYF. CDR3 bases: TGCGCCAGCAGCTTGGGACAGGGTGGGGAGACCCAGTACTTC. The chain carries TRBV5-1 and TRBJ2-5, with 7 bases that match TRBD1. The ends lost 0 bases at V and 5 bases at J; junction bases unmatched: 4. The CDR3 consists of 14 residues. Germline lookup yields CDR1 SGHRS and CDR2 YFSETQ.

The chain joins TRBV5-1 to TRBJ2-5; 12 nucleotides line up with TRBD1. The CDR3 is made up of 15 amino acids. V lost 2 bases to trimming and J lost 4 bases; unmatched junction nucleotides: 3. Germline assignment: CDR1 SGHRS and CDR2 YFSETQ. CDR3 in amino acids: CASSLGDRGLETQYF. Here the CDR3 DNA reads TGCGCCAGCAGCTTAGGGGACAGGGGGCTAGAGACCCAGTACTTC.

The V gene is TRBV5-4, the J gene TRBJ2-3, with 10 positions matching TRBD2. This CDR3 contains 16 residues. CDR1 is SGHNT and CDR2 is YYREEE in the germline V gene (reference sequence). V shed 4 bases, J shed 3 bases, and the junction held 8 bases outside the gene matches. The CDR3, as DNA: TGTGCCAGCAGCGCGCGACTAGCGGGCGCGACAGATACGCAGTATTTT. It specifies CASSARLAGATDTQYF.

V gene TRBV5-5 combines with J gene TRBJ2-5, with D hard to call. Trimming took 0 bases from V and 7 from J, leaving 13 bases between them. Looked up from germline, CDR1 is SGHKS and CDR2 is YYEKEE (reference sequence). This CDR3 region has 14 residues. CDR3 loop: CASSLDGRSSTQYF. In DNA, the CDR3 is TGTGCCAGCAGCTTGGACGGACGAAGCTCGACCCAGTACTTC.